These T cell receptor beta chains were read from a single sample in a study of long-term antiretroviral therapy in people with HIV. Profiled with immunoSEQ multiplex PCR; TCRdb holds only in-frame clones, not every one. The sample lists approximately 36,000 clones, 82% occurring once. The specimen comprised unsorted PBMCs, sampled 0.6 years after starting antiretroviral therapy. Every receptor here comes from a man between 18 and 35 years old with HIV. The CDR3 runs from the conserved cysteine through the conserved F or W. Fields, in order: CDR3 protein, V gene, J gene, CDR3 length.

cdr3_aa: CASSYYKSPVDEQYF
v_call: TRBV6-5
j_call: TRBJ2-7
cdr3_length: 15

cdr3_aa: CASSRIDRDEQYF
v_call: TRBV19
j_call: TRBJ2-7
cdr3_length: 13

cdr3_aa: CSVVGTSSYNEQFF
v_call: TRBV29-1
j_call: TRBJ2-1
cdr3_length: 14

cdr3_aa: CASTPVGPYNEQFF
v_call: TRBV28
j_call: TRBJ2-1
cdr3_length: 14

cdr3_aa: CASSWEGGSGTDTQYF
v_call: TRBV9
j_call: TRBJ2-3
cdr3_length: 16

cdr3_aa: CASSYEGIRYNEQFF
v_call: TRBV6-5
j_call: TRBJ2-1
cdr3_length: 15

cdr3_aa: CAIKTGETYEQYF
v_call: TRBV10-3
j_call: TRBJ2-7
cdr3_length: 13

cdr3_aa: CASSLRGQVATYEQYF
v_call: TRBV27
j_call: TRBJ2-7
cdr3_length: 16

cdr3_aa: CASSFGQSPRSYTF
v_call: TRBV5-6
j_call: TRBJ1-2
cdr3_length: 14

cdr3_aa: CASRSGSSGANVLTF
v_call: TRBV6-5
j_call: TRBJ2-6
cdr3_length: 15

cdr3_aa: CASSTRDRPAGVRTGELFF
v_call: TRBV27
j_call: TRBJ2-2
cdr3_length: 19

cdr3_aa: CASSVDGTLVYEQYF
v_call: TRBV9
j_call: TRBJ2-7
cdr3_length: 15

cdr3_aa: CASSPARLDGYTF
v_call: TRBV5-4
j_call: TRBJ1-2
cdr3_length: 13

cdr3_aa: CASRQSSGKGAGELFF
v_call: TRBV6-6
j_call: TRBJ2-2
cdr3_length: 16

cdr3_aa: CASSRTVNEKLFF
v_call: TRBV11-2
j_call: TRBJ1-4
cdr3_length: 13

cdr3_aa: CASTLQEFGGEHYF
v_call: TRBV6-6
j_call: TRBJ2-7
cdr3_length: 14

cdr3_aa: CASSLSPDSYEQYF
v_call: TRBV27
j_call: TRBJ2-7
cdr3_length: 14

cdr3_aa: CASSSGGTARYEQYF
v_call: TRBV19
j_call: TRBJ2-7
cdr3_length: 15

cdr3_aa: CASSPDGPGAFYEQYF
v_call: TRBV9
j_call: TRBJ2-7
cdr3_length: 16

cdr3_aa: CASSLNRAVNEKLFF
v_call: TRBV5-4
j_call: TRBJ1-4
cdr3_length: 15

cdr3_aa: CSVPDSTRNTEAFF
v_call: TRBV29-1
j_call: TRBJ1-1
cdr3_length: 14

cdr3_aa: CASSQAGRGTGELFF
v_call: TRBV4-3
j_call: TRBJ2-2
cdr3_length: 15

cdr3_aa: CATSRDVHTEAFF
v_call: TRBV15
j_call: TRBJ1-1
cdr3_length: 13

cdr3_aa: CASSPGQGNYGYTF
v_call: TRBV18
j_call: TRBJ1-2
cdr3_length: 14

cdr3_aa: CASSLIPLGGPSYNEQFF
v_call: TRBV5-5
j_call: TRBJ2-1
cdr3_length: 18

cdr3_aa: CSVEPNSYNEQFF
v_call: TRBV29-1
j_call: TRBJ2-1
cdr3_length: 13

cdr3_aa: CASSLGGRASGTDEQFF
v_call: TRBV7-2
j_call: TRBJ2-1
cdr3_length: 17

cdr3_aa: CASPPGQGSYEQYF
v_call: TRBV28
j_call: TRBJ2-7
cdr3_length: 14